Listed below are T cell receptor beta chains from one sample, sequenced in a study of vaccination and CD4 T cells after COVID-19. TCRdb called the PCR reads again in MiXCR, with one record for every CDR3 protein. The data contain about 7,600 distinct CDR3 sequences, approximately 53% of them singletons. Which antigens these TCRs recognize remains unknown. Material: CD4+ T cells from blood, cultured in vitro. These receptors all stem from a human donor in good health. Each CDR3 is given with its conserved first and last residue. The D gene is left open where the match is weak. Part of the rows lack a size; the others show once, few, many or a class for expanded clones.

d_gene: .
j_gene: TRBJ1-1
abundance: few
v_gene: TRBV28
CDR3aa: CASGGIGNTEAFF
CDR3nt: TGTGCCAGCGGAGGGATCGGGAACACTGAAGCTTTCTTT

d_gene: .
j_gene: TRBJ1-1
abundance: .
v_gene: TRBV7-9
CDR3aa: CASSRDNTEAFF
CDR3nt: TGTGCCAGCAGCCGGGACAACACTGAAGCTTTCTTT

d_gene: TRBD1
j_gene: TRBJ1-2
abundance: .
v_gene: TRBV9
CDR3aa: CASSAQGSYGYTF
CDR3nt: TGTGCCAGCAGCGCACAGGGGTCATATGGCTACACCTTC

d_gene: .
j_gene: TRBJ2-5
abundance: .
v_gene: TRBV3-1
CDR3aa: CARFRPGGTQETQYF
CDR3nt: TGTGCCCGCTTTCGACCCGGAGGGACACAAGAGACCCAGTACTTC

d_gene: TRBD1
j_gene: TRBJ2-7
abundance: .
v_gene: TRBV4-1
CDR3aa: CASSHQGVPHEQYF
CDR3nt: TGCGCCAGCAGTCACCAGGGGGTTCCCCACGAGCAGTACTTC

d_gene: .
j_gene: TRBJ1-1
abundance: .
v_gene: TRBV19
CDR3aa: CASTPLGRDTEAFF
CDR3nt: TGTGCCAGTACCCCCCTGGGAAGAGACACTGAAGCTTTCTTT

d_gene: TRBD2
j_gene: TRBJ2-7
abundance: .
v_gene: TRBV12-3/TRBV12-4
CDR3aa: CASSTSGGAGEQYF
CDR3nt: TGTGCCAGCAGTACCAGCGGGGGGGCGGGGGAGCAGTACTTC

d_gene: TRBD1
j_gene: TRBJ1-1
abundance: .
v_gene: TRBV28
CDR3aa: CASTVQGKTEAFF
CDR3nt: TGTGCCAGCACCGTACAGGGGAAAACTGAAGCTTTCTTT

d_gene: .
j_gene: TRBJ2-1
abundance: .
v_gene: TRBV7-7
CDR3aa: CASSVRRGNEQFF
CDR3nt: TGTGCCAGCAGCGTTAGAAGGGGGAATGAGCAGTTCTTC

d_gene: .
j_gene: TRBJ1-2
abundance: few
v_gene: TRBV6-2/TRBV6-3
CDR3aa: CASSLLSTYGYTF
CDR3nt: TGTGCCAGCAGCCTCCTTTCGACCTATGGCTACACCTTC

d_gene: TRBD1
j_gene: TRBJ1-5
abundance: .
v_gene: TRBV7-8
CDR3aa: CASSLTQTGGGQPQHF
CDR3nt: TGTGCCAGCAGCTTAACTCAGACAGGGGGGGGTCAGCCCCAGCATTTT

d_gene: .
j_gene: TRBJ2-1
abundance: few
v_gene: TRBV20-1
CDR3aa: CSARDLGGSSTRGYNEQFF
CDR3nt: TGCAGTGCTAGAGATCTTGGGGGCAGCTCGACTAGGGGATACAATGAGCAGTTCTTC

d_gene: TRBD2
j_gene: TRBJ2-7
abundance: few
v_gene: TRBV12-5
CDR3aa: CASGGLGTYEQYF
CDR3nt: TGTGCTAGTGGTGGACTAGGAACCTACGAGCAGTACTTC

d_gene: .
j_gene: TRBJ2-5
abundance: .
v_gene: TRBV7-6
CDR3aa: CASSLGFGAVEETQYF
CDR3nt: TGTGCCAGCAGCTTAGGGTTCGGGGCGGTTGAGGAGACCCAGTACTTC

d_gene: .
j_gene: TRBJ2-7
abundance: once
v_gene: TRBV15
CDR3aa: CATSIKAVYEQYF
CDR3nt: TGTGCCACCAGCATCAAGGCCGTCTACGAGCAGTACTTC

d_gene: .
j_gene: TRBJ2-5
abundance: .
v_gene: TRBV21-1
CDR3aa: CASSKSGEETQYF
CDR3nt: TGTGCCAGCAGCAAATCCGGGGAGGAGACCCAGTACTTC

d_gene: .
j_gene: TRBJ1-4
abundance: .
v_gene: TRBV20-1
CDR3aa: CSARDRGPGKKLFF
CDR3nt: TGCAGTGCTAGAGATCGGGGCCCCGGCAAAAAACTGTTTTTT

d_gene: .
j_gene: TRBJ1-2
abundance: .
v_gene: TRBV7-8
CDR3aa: CASSYELGAVGYTF
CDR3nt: TGTGCCAGCAGCTACGAACTGGGGGCGGTTGGCTACACCTTC

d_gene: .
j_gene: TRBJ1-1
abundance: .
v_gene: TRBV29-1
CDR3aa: CSAHLGVWNTEAFF
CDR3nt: TGCAGCGCACATCTGGGGGTGTGGAACACTGAAGCTTTCTTT

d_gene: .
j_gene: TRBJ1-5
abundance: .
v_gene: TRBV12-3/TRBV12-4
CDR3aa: CASRSGGGLNQPQHF
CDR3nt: TGTGCCAGCAGAAGTGGGGGGGGCCTCAATCAGCCCCAGCATTTT